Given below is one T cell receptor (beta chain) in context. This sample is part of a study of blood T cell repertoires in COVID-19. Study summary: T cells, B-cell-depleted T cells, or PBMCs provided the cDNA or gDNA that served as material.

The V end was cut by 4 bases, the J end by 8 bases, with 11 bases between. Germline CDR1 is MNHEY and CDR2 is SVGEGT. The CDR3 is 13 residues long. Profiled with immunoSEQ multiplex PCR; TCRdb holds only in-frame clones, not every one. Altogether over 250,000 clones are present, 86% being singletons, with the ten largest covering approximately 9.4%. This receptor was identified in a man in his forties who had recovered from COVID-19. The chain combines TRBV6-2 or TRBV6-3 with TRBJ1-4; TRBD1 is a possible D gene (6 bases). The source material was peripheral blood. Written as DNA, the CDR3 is TGTGCCAGCAGTTCGACAGGTCGGGAAAAACTGTTTTTT. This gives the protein CASSSTGREKLFF.